The entry below describes one TCR beta chain. The antigen remains undetermined. A single record per CDR3 protein comes from TCRdb applying MiXCR to the 5' RACE reads. The sample carries 350,000 or so distinct CDR3 sequences, approximately 21% recorded once. The source of the sample is a study of T-cell memory formation after mild COVID-19. Broader study findings: Nothing showed for sure that second-wave clones peaking on day 37 were SARS-CoV-2 specific. Clones that got smaller from day 15 to 85 had even CD4/CD8, while clones growing later tipped toward CD4+.

CDR3 length: 11 residues. V lost 4 bases to trimming and J lost 4 bases, with 6 bases between them. Germline CDR1 reads DFQATT; CDR2 reads SNEGSKA (reference sequence). The receptor's source is an adult woman who had mild COVID-19 (a few samples of this study predate the infection). Cell type and time point are not known. The sequencing input was PBMCs or a T cell subset sorted from them (not recorded which). V and J are TRBV20-1 and TRBJ2-3; TRBD1 is a possible D gene (6 bases). The CDR3 is CSATGADTQYF. Written as DNA, the CDR3 is TGCAGTGCTACAGGGGCAGATACGCAGTATTTT.